A single T cell receptor beta chain is shown here with its context. What it binds is unknown. Germline CDR1 and CDR2: MNHEY and SVGEGT. The CDR3 has 14 residues. This sample is drawn from a study of blood T cells in healthy people across ages. The study's findings and limits: No conclusive comparison of naive versus antigen-experienced cells was possible with unsorted PBMCs.

Using a J-beta primer mix together with a sample-barcoded 5' primer, a second PCR was run for 7 to 11 cycles. Each of the cDNA molecules was tagged by a template-switch adaptor with 12 random nucleotides. A single record per CDR3 protein comes from TCRdb applying MiXCR to the 5' RACE reads. The repertoire has about a million distinct CDR3 sequences, roughly half of them found once; the top ten carry 20% to 25%. The rearrangement joins TRBV6-2 or TRBV6-3 to TRBJ2-7, with D possibly TRBD2 on 6 matching bases. The J call could be wrong; TRBJ2-4 is a better fit for the DNA end. Input material: blood. This clonotype originated in a woman aged 60-75 years in good health. The CDR3 DNA follows: TGTGCCAGCAGGAGGGCCGTAGCGGAAAACATTCAGTACTTC. Amino acids: CASRRAVAENIQYF.